The 20 T cell receptor beta chains reported below all come from one sample, sequenced in a study of OX40 agonist ivuxolimab in advanced cancers. Produced via immunoSEQ multiplex PCR; TCRdb's table is partial and in-frame only. The table lists about 150,000 clones, 90% to 95% of them singletons. This material consisted of CD4+ or CD8+ T cells sorted from blood, taken in a trial of the OX40 agonist ivuxolimab. Receptor source: an adult with an advanced solid tumor such as melanoma, head and neck, liver or kidney cancer.

This chain links TRBV6-4 with TRBJ1-4; D might be TRBD1 (6 bases). This CDR3 comprises 16 residues. Germline V gives CDR1 MRHNA, CDR2 SNTAGT. Trimming took off 2 bases at V and 0 bases at J, with 10 bases between the two ends. The CDR3 reads CASSDLDRATNEKLFF. CDR3 in DNA: TGTGCCAGCAGTGACCTGGACAGAGCAACTAATGAAAAACTGTTTTTT.

The chain links TRBV11-3 to TRBJ2-7, with 7 bases identical to TRBD1. V was pared by 5 bases and J by 0 bases, with 1 base of the junction left unmatched. This CDR3 region has 13 residues. In germline, CDR1 is SGHNT, CDR2 YENEEA. CDR3 sequence reads: CASSGTASYEQYF. In DNA form, the CDR3 reads TGTGCCAGCAGCGGGACAGCCTCCTACGAGCAGTACTTC. The variable domain in full, completed from reference TRBV11-3 and TRBJ2-7, reads EAGVVQSPRYKIIEKKQPVAFWCNPISGHNTLYWYLQNLGQGPELLIRYENEEAVDDSQLPKDRFSAERLKGVDSTLKIQPAELGDSAVYLCASSGTASYEQYFGPGTRLTVT.

This chain joins TRBV6-1 and TRBJ2-7; TRBD2 matches 14 bases. This CDR3 is built from 16 residues. In germline, CDR1 is MNHNS, CDR2 SASEGT. Trimming at V came to 4 bases and at J to 1 base, leaving 3 bases not matched to a gene. The CDR3 reads CASSAGTSGSSYEQYF. The CDR3 nucleotides read TGTGCCAGCAGTGCCGGGACTAGCGGGAGTTCCTACGAGCAGTACTTC.

The chain uses TRBV9 and TRBJ2-5, with TRBD2 matching 16 bases. From germline, CDR1 is SGDLS and CDR2 YYNGEE. The ends lost 4 bases at V and 5 bases at J; junction bases unmatched: 8. The CDR3 is 17 residues long. DNA of the CDR3: TGTGCCAGCAGCCCCGGGACTAGCGGGGGGGCGTGGGAGACCCAGTACTTC. It is translated as CASSPGTSGGAWETQYF. Supplemented by reference TRBV9 and TRBJ2-5, the full variable domain reads DSGVTQTPKHLITATGQRVTLRCSPRSGDLSVYWYQQSLDQGLQFLIQYYNGEERAKGNILERFSAQQFPDLHSELNLSSLELGDSALYFCASSPGTSGGAWETQYFGPGTRLLVL.

The genes are TRBV30 and TRBJ2-3, with D unresolved. The V end lost 0 bases, the J end lost 1 base, and 5 bases lay between the germline ends. This CDR3 is built from 13 residues. Germline V gene sequence: CDR1 GTSNPN, CDR2 SVGIG (reference sequence). CDR3 amino acids: CAWSVRGTDTQYF. DNA of the CDR3: TGTGCCTGGAGTGTACGCGGCACAGATACGCAGTATTTT.

With respect to this clone: An end of the junction does not agree with germline; a read error may underlie this. V usage is TRBV6-5 and J usage is TRBJ2-3; weak D call: TRBD1 (5 bases). The CDR3 totals 13 residues. Germline-derived CDR1 and CDR2 are MNHEY and SVGAGI. CDR3 in DNA: TGTGCCAGCAGAGCCCAAGGGGCAGACACGCAGTATTTT. The encoded protein is CASRAQGADTQYF.

The chain carries TRBV4-1 and TRBJ2-4; 12 bases are shared with TRBD2. The CDR3 is 17 amino acids. The germline V gene has CDR1 MGHRA and CDR2 YSYEKL. Germline trimming cut 3 bases from V and 9 bases from J; bases unmatched to any gene: 12. CDR3 coding DNA: TGCGCCAGCAGCCATCTAGCGGGGGGGCCTTTAAGCACCATTCAGTACTTC. Translated, it gives CASSHLAGGPLSTIQYF.

The J gene is TRBJ2-5, the V gene TRBV10-3; D possibly corresponds to TRBD2 (7 bases). CDR3 size: 12 residues. The V end was cut by 9 bases, the J end by 4 bases, with 12 bases between. From germline, CDR1 is ENHRY and CDR2 SYGVKD. The CDR3 coding sequence is TGTGCCATTAGGGGGGGAGGAGAGACCCAGTACTTC. This sequence encodes CAIRGGGETQYF.

This clone was seen once. This chain uses TRBV4-3 with TRBJ1-2, with TRBD1 as a possible D gene (5 bases). CDR3 length: 14 amino acids. Germline V lookup: CDR1 LGHNA, CDR2 YSLEER. V was trimmed by 1 base and J by 11 bases, leaving 17 bases between them. The CDR3 DNA sequence: TGCGCCAGCAGCCAAGGGAGGGGAAGGGGCCCTTACACCTTC. Its protein product is CASSQGRGRGPYTF.

The rearrangement joins TRBV25-1 to TRBJ2-5; D is tentatively TRBD1 or TRBD2 (6 bases each). This CDR3 is built from 15 residues. Trimming left V 0 bases short and J 4 bases short, with 12 bases between. Looked up from germline, CDR1 is MGHDK and CDR2 is SYGVNS. The CDR3 coding sequence is TGTGCCAGCAGTGAATATGGCCCGGGGGCAGAGACCCAGTACTTC. This codes for CASSEYGPGAETQYF.

This clone was picked up one time. V is TRBV19 and J is TRBJ2-4, with 12 bases aligning to TRBD2. The CDR3 loop spans 16 amino acids. V gave up 6 bases and J gave up 6 bases; unmatched junction bases: 9. CDR1 and CDR2 (germline): LNHDA, SQIVND (reference sequence). The DNA of the CDR3 is TGTGCCAGTAGATCTTGGACTAGCGGGAATGGAAACATTCAGTACTTC. Its translation: CASRSWTSGNGNIQYF.

This rearrangement joins TRBV5-1 to TRBJ1-3, with TRBD1 identical over 7 bases. The CDR3 sequence is 17 residues long. Germline trimming cut 0 bases from V and 0 bases from J; bases unmatched to any gene: 6. Per the germline V gene, CDR1 is SGHRS and CDR2 is YFSETQ. The CDR3 loop is CASSLAEGAPSGNTIYF. For the CDR3, the DNA is TGCGCCAGCAGCTTGGCCGAGGGGGCTCCCTCTGGAAACACCATATATTTT.

This chain connects TRBV4-3 to TRBJ1-2; no reliable D call. V lost 3 bases, J lost 8 bases, and 10 bases lay in between. The CDR3 is 12 residues long. Germline CDR1 and CDR2: LGHNA and YSLEER. The CDR3 nucleotides are TGCGCCAGCAGCCACGAGACGTGGGGCTACACCTTC. Protein sequence: CASSHETWGYTF.

The V gene is TRBV25-1, the J gene TRBJ1-2; D call uncertain. This CDR3 is built from 13 residues. CDR1 is MGHDK and CDR2 is SYGVNS in the germline V gene. V was clipped by 6 bases and J by 8 bases, with 16 bases between them. The CDR3 sequence is CASRPGEGGGYTF. The DNA for the CDR3 is TGTGCCAGCAGGCCCGGGGAAGGAGGCGGCTACACCTTC.

This chain connects TRBV21-1 to TRBJ1-2. TRBV21-1 is designated a pseudogene. The CDR3 length is 13 residues. The CDR3 nucleotides are TGTGCCAGCGGGAAGGGGAGGGGGCATGGCTACACCTTC. Translation: CASGKGRGHGYTF.

J is TRBJ1-1 and V is TRBV9; D unresolved. The CDR3 is 15 amino acids. Germline V lookup: CDR1 SGDLS, CDR2 YYNGEE. V lost 0 bases, J lost 6 bases, and 15 bases lay in between. CDR3 DNA: TGTGCCAGCAGCGTAGTTGGGGTCGCGTTAGCTGAAGCTTTCTTT. It translates to CASSVVGVALAEAFF.

The V gene is TRBV25-1, the J gene TRBJ1-5, with TRBD1 as a possible D gene (6 bases). The germline V gene has CDR1 MGHDK and CDR2 SYGVNS. The V end was cut by 4 bases, the J end by 1 base, with 17 bases between. The CDR3 is 17 residues long. CDR3 sequence: CASSGGGLEISNQPQHF. The CDR3 DNA is TGTGCCAGCAGTGGGGGGGGGCTAGAGATAAGCAATCAGCCCCAGCATTTT.

In this sample, this clone turned up a few times. The chain has TRBV11-2 and TRBJ1-2; 7 bases agree with TRBD1. This CDR3 comprises 13 residues. The V gene end was trimmed by 3 bases and the J gene end by 4 bases; junction bases not matched to a gene: 2. Germline CDR1 SGHAT, CDR2 FQNNGV. The CDR3 spells CASSFNRGYGYTF. The CDR3 DNA follows: TGTGCCAGCAGCTTCAACAGGGGCTATGGCTACACCTTC.

The J gene is TRBJ2-2, the V gene TRBV18; TRBD1 agrees at 9 bases. The length of the CDR3 is 17 residues. After removal of 0 bases from V and 3 bases from J, the junction contained 5 bases not matched to a gene. Germline V gives CDR1 KGHSH, CDR2 LQKENI. The CDR3 reads CASSPPSTGGDTGELFF. The CDR3 bases are TGTGCCAGCTCACCACCATCCACAGGGGGCGACACCGGGGAGCTGTTTTTT. Looking up the rest from reference TRBV18 and TRBJ2-2 gives the full variable domain: NAGVMQNPRHLVRRRGQEARLRCSPMKGHSHVYWYRQLPEEGLKFMVYLQKENIIDESGMPKERFSAEFPKEGPSILRIQQVVRGDSAAYFCASSPPSTGGDTGELFFGEGSRLTVL.

CDR3 loop: CASSLDGGGFTDTQYF. In DNA form, the CDR3 reads TGTGCCAGCAGCTTAGACGGCGGGGGTTTCACAGATACGCAGTATTTT. The V call is TRBV11-2, the J call TRBJ2-3, with TRBD2 matching over 7 bases. The V segment lost 0 bases and the J segment 2 bases; nucleotides outside the gene matches: 5. Germline V CDR1 and CDR2: SGHAT, FQNNGV. The CDR3 spans 16 residues.